This TCR beta chain is from a study of cytomegalovirus exposure and HLA in healthy donors. Whole-study context: Membership in the Caucasian-associated ancestry cluster was found for around four fifths of about 430 genotyped donors.

General observations from the study: Researchers reported in a later analysis that a missense DCLRE1C variant was tied to TCR beta V- and J-gene trimming. Cytomegalovirus-associated TCR beta chains were listed, numbering approximately 150. Some V segments, including TRBV6-2 and TRBV6-3, were excluded as indistinguishable.

The PCR had 60 Vbeta and 13 Jbeta primers. Sequencing used immunoSEQ multiplex PCR; TCRdb keeps in-frame clones, though not all of them. The sample carries 120,000 or so clones, 60% to 85% recorded once. CDR1 and CDR2 from the germline V gene are SGHTS and YDEGEE. Trimming at V came to 4 bases and at J to 1 base, leaving 12 bases not matched to a gene. The CDR3 has 18 residues. Note on this clone: Its antigen is still unknown.

The sequence was collected from a woman aged 40 to 50 in good health and CMV-seropositive. The genes are TRBV5-8 and TRBJ2-3; 10 bases are a match to TRBD1. Sequencing input: PBMCs. Here the CDR3 reads CASSAYPGTGVGTDTQYF. The CDR3 region has the DNA TGTGCCAGCAGCGCCTACCCCGGGACAGGGGTGGGCACAGATACGCAGTATTTT.